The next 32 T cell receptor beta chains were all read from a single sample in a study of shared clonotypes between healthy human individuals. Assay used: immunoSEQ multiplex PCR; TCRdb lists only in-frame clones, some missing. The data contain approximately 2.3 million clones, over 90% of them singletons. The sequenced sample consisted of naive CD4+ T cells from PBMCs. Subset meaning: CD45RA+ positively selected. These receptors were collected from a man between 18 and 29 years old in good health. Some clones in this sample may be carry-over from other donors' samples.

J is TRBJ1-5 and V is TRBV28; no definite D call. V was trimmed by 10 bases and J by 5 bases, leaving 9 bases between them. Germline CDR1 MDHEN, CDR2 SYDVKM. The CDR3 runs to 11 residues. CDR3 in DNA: TGTGCCACCACTGGGGATCAGCCCCAGCATTTT. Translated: CATTGDQPQHF.

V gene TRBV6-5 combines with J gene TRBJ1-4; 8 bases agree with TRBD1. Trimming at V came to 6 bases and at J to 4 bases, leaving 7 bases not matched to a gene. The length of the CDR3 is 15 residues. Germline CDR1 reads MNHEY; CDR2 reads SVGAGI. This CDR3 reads CASSNRGGGNEKLFF. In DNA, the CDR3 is TGTGCCAGCAGCAACAGGGGGGGCGGTAATGAAAAACTGTTTTTT.

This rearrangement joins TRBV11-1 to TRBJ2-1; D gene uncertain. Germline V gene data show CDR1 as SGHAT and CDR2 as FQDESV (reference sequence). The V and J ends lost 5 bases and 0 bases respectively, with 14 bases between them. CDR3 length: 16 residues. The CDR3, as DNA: TGTGCCAGCAGCGGAAGGACCGCAAGCTCCTACAATGAGCAGTTCTTC. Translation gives CASSGRTASSYNEQFF.

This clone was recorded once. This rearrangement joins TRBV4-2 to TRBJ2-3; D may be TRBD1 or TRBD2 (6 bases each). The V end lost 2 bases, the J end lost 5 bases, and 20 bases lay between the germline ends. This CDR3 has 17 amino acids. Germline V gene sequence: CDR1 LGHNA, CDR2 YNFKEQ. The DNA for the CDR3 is TGTGCCAGCAGCCAATCCCTTGGGGGGCTGGGGGGAGATACGCAGTATTTT. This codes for CASSQSLGGLGGDTQYF.

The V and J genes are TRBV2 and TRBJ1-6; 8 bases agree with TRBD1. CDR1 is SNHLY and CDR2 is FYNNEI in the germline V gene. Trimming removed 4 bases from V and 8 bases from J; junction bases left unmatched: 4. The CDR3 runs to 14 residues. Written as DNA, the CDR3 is TGTGCCAGCAGTGGACAGGGGATGGATTCACCCCTCCACTTT. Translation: CASSGQGMDSPLHF.

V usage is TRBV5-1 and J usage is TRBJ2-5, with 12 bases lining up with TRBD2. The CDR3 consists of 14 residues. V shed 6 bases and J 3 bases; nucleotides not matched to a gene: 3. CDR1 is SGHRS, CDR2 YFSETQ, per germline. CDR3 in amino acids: CASTRLAGEETQYF. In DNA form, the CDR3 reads TGCGCCAGCACTCGACTAGCGGGAGAAGAGACCCAGTACTTC.

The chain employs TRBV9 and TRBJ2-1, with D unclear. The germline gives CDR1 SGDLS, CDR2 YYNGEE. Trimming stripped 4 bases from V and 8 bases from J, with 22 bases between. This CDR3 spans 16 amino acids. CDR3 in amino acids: CASSPSPGSLWYEQFF. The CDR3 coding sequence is TGTGCCAGCAGCCCCTCCCCGGGTAGCCTGTGGTATGAGCAGTTCTTC.

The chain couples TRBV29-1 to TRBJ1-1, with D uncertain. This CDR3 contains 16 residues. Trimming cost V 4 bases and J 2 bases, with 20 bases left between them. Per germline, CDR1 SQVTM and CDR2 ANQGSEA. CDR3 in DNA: TGCAGCGTTGCAAGACACCCCCGGCGGCTAAACACTGAAGCTTTCTTT. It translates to CSVARHPRRLNTEAFF.

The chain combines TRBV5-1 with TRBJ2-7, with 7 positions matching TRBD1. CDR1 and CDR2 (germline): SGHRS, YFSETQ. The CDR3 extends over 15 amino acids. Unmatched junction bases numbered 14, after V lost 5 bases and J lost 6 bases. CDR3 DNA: TGCGCCAGCAGTTTGTCCCAATCCACAGGGGCCGAGCAGTACTTC. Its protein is CASSLSQSTGAEQYF.

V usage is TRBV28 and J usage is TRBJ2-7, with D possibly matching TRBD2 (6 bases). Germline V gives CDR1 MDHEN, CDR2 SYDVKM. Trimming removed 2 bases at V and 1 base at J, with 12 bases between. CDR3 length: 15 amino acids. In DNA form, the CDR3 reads TGTGCCAGCAGTTTAGGGGGGACCCATTCCTACGAGCAGTACTTC. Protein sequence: CASSLGGTHSYEQYF.

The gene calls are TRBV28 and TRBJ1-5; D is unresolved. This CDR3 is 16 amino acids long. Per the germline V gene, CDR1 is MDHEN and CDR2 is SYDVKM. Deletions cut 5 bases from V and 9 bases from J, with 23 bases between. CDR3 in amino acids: CASSPSLGQLIGPQHF. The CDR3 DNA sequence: TGTGCCAGCAGTCCATCCCTGGGCCAGCTGATCGGGCCCCAGCATTTT.

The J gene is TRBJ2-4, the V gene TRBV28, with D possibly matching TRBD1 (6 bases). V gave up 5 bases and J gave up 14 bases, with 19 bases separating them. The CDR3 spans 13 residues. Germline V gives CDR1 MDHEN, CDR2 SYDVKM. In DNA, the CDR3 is TGTGCCAGCAGTATAACGAAACAGGGATATGAGTACTTC. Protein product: CASSITKQGYEYF.

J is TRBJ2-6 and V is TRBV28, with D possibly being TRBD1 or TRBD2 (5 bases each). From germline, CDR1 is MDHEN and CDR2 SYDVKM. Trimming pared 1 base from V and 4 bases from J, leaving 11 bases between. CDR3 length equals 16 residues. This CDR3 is CASSLSWGTGANVLTF. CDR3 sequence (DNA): TGTGCCAGCAGTTTATCGTGGGGGACCGGGGCCAACGTCCTGACTTTC.

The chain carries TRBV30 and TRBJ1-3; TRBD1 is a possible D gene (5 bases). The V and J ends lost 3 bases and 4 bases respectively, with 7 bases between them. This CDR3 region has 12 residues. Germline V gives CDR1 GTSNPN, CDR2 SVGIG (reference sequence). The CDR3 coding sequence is TGTGCCTGGAGAAGGGGAGGAAACACCATATATTTT. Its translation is CAWRRGGNTIYF.

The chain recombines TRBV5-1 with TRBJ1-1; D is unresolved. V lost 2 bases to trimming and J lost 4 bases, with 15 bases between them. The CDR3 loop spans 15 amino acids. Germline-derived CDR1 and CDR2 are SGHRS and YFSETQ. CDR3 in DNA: TGCGCCAGCAGCTTAAGGTTGGGAGGTGGCACTGAAGCTTTCTTT. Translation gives CASSLRLGGGTEAFF.

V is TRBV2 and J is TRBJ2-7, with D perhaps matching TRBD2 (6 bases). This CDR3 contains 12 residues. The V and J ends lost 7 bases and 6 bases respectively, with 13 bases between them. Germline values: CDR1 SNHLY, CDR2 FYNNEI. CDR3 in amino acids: CASKFSAGEQYF. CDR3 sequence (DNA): TGTGCCAGCAAGTTTTCAGCGGGCGAGCAGTACTTC.

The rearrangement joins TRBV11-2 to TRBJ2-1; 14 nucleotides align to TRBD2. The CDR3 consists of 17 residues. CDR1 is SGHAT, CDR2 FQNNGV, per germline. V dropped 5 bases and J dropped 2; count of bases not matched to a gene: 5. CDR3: CASSAWTSGRPYNEQFF. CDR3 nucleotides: TGTGCCAGCAGCGCATGGACTAGCGGGAGGCCCTACAATGAGCAGTTCTTC.

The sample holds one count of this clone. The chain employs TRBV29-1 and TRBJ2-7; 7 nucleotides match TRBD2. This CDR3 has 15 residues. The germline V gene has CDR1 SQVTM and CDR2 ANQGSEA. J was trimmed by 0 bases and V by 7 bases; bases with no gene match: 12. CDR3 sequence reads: CSALVGRGPSYEQYF. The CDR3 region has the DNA TGCAGCGCCCTCGTGGGGAGGGGTCCCTCCTACGAGCAGTACTTC.

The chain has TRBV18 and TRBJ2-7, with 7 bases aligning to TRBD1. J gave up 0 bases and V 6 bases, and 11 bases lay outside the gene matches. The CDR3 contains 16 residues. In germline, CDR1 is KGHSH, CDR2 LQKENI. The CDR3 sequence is CASSDQMGQTSYEQYF. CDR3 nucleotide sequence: TGTGCCAGCTCCGACCAAATGGGACAGACCTCCTACGAGCAGTACTTC. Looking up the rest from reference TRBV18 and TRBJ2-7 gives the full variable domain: NAGVMQNPRHLVRRRGQEARLRCSPMKGHSHVYWYRQLPEEGLKFMVYLQKENIIDESGMPKERFSAEFPKEGPSILRIQQVVRGDSAAYFCASSDQMGQTSYEQYFGPGTRLTVT.

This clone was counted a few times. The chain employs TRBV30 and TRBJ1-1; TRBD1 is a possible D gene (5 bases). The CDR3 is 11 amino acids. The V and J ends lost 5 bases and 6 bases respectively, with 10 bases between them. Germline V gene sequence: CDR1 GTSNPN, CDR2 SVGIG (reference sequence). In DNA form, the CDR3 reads TGTGCCTGGTCGGGGGACGCTGAAGCTTTCTTT. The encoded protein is CAWSGDAEAFF.

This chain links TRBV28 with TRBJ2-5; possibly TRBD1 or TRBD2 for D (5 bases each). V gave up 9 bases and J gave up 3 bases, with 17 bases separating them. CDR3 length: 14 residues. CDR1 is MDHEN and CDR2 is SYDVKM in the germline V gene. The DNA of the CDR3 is TGTGCCAGTGCGCTTGAGGGGTTGGAAGAGACCCAGTACTTC. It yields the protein CASALEGLEETQYF.

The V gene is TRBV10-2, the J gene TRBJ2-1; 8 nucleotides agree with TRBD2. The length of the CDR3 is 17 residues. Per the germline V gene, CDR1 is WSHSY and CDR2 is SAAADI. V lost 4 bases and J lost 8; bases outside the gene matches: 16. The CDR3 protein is CASSVARLAFGPDEQFF. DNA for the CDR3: TGCGCCAGCAGTGTCGCCAGACTAGCGTTCGGGCCCGATGAGCAGTTCTTC.

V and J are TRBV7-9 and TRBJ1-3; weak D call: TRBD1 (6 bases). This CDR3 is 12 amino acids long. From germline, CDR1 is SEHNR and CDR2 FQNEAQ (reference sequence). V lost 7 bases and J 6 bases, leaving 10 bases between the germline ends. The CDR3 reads CASNRVVNTIYF. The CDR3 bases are TGTGCCAGCAACAGGGTAGTAAACACCATATATTTT.

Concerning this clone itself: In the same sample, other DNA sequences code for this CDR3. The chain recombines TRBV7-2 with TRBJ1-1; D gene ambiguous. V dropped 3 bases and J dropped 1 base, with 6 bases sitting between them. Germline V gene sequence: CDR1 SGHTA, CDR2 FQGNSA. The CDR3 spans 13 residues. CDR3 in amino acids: CASSFSTNTEAFF. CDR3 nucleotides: TGTGCCAGCAGCTTCTCTACGAACACTGAAGCTTTCTTT.

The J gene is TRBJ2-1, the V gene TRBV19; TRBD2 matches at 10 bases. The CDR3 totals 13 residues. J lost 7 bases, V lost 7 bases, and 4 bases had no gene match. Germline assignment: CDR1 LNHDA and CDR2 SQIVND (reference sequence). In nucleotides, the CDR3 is TGTGCCAGTACCACTAGCGGGAAGAATGAGCAGTTCTTC. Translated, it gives CASTTSGKNEQFF.

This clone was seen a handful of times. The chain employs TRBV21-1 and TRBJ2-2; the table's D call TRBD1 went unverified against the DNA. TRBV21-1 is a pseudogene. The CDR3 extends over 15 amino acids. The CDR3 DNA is TGTGCCAGCAGCAGGCCGGGACAGGGGACCGGGGAGCTGTTTTTT. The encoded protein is CASSRPGQGTGELFF.

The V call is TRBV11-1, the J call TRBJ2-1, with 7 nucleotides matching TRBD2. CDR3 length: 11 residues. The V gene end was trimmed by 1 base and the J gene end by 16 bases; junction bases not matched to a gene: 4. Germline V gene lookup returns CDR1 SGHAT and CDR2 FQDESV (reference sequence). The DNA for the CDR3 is TGTGCCAGCAGCTTAGGCGGGAGAGGATTCTTC. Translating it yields CASSLGGRGFF.

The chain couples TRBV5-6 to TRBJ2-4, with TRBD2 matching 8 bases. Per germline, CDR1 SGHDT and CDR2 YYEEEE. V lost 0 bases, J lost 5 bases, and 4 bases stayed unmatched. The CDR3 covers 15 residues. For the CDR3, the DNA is TGTGCCAGCAGCTTGGCGGGAGGGCCCGAAAACATTCAGTACTTC. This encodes CASSLAGGPENIQYF.

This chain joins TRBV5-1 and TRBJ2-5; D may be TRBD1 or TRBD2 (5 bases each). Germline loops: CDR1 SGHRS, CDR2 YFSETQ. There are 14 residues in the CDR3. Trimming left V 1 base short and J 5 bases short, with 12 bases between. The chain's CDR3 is CASSLFSRDETQYF. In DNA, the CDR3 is TGCGCCAGCAGCTTGTTCAGCCGGGACGAGACCCAGTACTTC.

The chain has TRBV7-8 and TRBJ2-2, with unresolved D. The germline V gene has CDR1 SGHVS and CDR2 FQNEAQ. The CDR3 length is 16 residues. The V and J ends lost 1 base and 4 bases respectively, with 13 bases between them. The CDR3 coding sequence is TGTGCCAGCAGCTTAGGGGTCTCAAAGGTCACCGGGGAGCTGTTTTTT. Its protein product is CASSLGVSKVTGELFF.

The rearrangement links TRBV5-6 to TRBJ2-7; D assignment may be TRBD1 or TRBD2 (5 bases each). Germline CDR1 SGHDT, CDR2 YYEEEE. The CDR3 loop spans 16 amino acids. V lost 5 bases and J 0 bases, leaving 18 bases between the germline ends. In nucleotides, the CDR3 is TGTGCCAGCAGGATATACGGGGTTCAGGGCTCCTACGAGCAGTACTTC. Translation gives CASRIYGVQGSYEQYF.

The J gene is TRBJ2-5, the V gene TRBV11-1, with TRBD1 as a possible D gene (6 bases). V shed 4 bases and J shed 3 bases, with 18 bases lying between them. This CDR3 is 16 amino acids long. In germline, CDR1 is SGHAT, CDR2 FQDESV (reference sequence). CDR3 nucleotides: TGTGCCAGCAGCTCCCATCAGGGGATTGTTAAAGAGACCCAGTACTTC. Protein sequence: CASSSHQGIVKETQYF.